These 10 T cell receptor beta chains came from one sample sequenced in a study of a mutant IDH1 vaccine in newly diagnosed glioma. Clones were sequenced by immunoSEQ multiplex PCR, and TCRdb holds only the in-frame ones, with some missing. The top ten clones hold about 4.6% of a sample with some 55,000 clones, about nine tenths of them seen once. The time point was: week 5, during vaccination. In every dose of vaccine, 300 ug of mutant IDH1 20-mer peptide was given alongside topical imiquimod. The antigens for these receptors are not known. The specimen was PBMCs, collected from a glioma patient whose treatment included an IDH1 peptide vaccine. These receptor sequences come from a woman aged 40 to 50 with glioma.

The chain combines TRBV20-1 with TRBJ2-3, with a tentative D call TRBD2 (5 bases). Germline V gene data show CDR1 as DFQATT and CDR2 as SNEGSKA (reference sequence). This CDR3 is built from 11 residues. The germline V and J ends were trimmed by 3 bases and 4 bases, with 5 bases remaining between them. CDR3 loop: CSASGADTQYF. The CDR3 nucleotides read TGCAGTGCTAGCGGGGCAGATACGCAGTATTTT.

V gene TRBV4-3 combines with J gene TRBJ1-6, with TRBD1 matching over 7 bases. The J segment lost 5 bases and the V segment lost 1 base, leaving 2 bases of the junction unmatched. The CDR3 loop spans 15 amino acids. Germline V gives CDR1 LGHNA, CDR2 YSLEER. The CDR3 coding sequence is TGCGCCAGCAGCCAAGTACAGGGGAATAATTCACCCCTCCACTTT. Translation: CASSQVQGNNSPLHF.

The chain recombines TRBV11-2 with TRBJ1-1; the D is unclear. Trimming took off 5 bases at V and 1 base at J, with 11 bases between the two ends. The CDR3 is made up of 14 amino acids. Germline CDR1 is SGHAT and CDR2 is FQNNGV. The CDR3 nucleotides are TGTGCCAGCAGCCCTTCCTGGCAGAACACTGAAGCTTTCTTT. It specifies CASSPSWQNTEAFF.

This rearrangement joins TRBV4-3 to TRBJ1-5; D perhaps matches TRBD1 (6 bases). Germline assignment: CDR1 LGHNA and CDR2 YSLEER. V was cut by 0 bases and J by 5 bases, with 11 bases left in between. There are 15 residues in the CDR3. CDR3 nucleotides: TGCGCCAGCAGCCAAGATCGTGGGGGCGATCAGCCCCAGCATTTT. This encodes CASSQDRGGDQPQHF.

This clone was recorded only once. The chain couples TRBV27 to TRBJ2-7; the D is unclear. This CDR3 is built from 14 residues. V dropped 5 bases and J dropped 2 bases, with 13 bases sitting between them. Germline CDR1 MNHEY, CDR2 SMNVEV (reference sequence). The CDR3, as DNA: TGTGCCAGCAGTCCCCGGGCCCAACCCTACGAGCAGTACTTC. Protein product: CASSPRAQPYEQYF.

The rearrangement links TRBV13 to TRBJ1-1, with D perhaps matching TRBD1 (6 bases). V was clipped by 5 bases and J by 2 bases, with 12 bases between them. The CDR3 runs to 14 residues. Germline lookup yields CDR1 PRHDT and CDR2 FYEKMQ (reference sequence). Here the CDR3 reads CASSLQQGNTEAFF. The CDR3 DNA reads as TGTGCCAGCAGCCTCCAACAGGGAAACACTGAAGCTTTCTTT.

The chain recombines TRBV13 with TRBJ2-7; 7 nucleotides agree with TRBD2. The trim removed 5 bases at V and 6 bases at J, leaving 10 bases unmatched. Germline CDR1 and CDR2: PRHDT and FYEKMQ (reference sequence). The CDR3 spans 14 residues. CDR3 residues: CASSGSAGRPEQYF. CDR3 in DNA: TGTGCCAGCAGCGGGTCAGCGGGAAGGCCCGAGCAGTACTTC. The whole variable domain, remainder taken from reference TRBV13 and TRBJ2-7, is AAGVIQSPRHLIKEKRETATLKCYPIPRHDTVYWYQQGPGQDPQFLISFYEKMQSDKGSIPDRFSAQQFSDYHSELNMSSLELGDSALYFCASSGSAGRPEQYFGPGTRLTVT.

V is TRBV19 and J is TRBJ2-2; unclear D gene. The CDR3 spans 11 residues. Germline lookup yields CDR1 LNHDA and CDR2 SQIVND (reference sequence). V was clipped by 6 bases and J by 8 bases, with 7 bases between them. In DNA, the CDR3 is TGTGCCAGTAGCACATATGGGGAGCTGTTTTTT. This translates into CASSTYGELFF.

DNA of the CDR3: TGTGCCAGCAGTTTATCGTTATCCGGTCAGCCCCAGCATTTT. Amino acids: CASSLSLSGQPQHF. The chain links TRBV27 to TRBJ1-5; D is unclear. CDR3 length equals 14 residues. The germline CDR1 and CDR2 sequences are MNHEY and SMNVEV (reference sequence). V was cut by 0 bases and J by 6 bases, with 9 bases left in between.

V is TRBV10-3 and J is TRBJ2-7; TRBD1 agrees at 8 bases. Germline CDR1 and CDR2: ENHRY and SYGVKD. The length of the CDR3 is 12 residues. Trimming removed 7 bases from V and 10 bases from J; junction bases left unmatched: 9. CDR3 coding DNA: TGTGCCATCAAAGGGACAGGCGTTCTTCAGTACTTC. Protein sequence: CAIKGTGVLQYF.